The 26 T cell receptor beta chains listed next were all sequenced from one sample in a study of blood T cell repertoires in COVID-19. Sequenced by immunoSEQ multiplex PCR; TCRdb stores in-frame clones only, minus some. The sample lists 150,000 to 190,000 clones, roughly 85% seen once, with under 8.5% in the top ten. The specimen was peripheral blood. The source is an older woman with COVID-19, enrolled during active disease.

The chain is built from TRBV7-3 and TRBJ1-6; 8 bases line up with TRBD1. J was trimmed by 0 bases and V by 10 bases; bases with no gene match: 11. Germline-derived CDR1 and CDR2 are SGHTA and FQGTGA. The CDR3 is 17 residues long. The CDR3 sequence is CATPPDRASSYNSPLHF. The CDR3, as DNA: TGTGCCACCCCCCCGGACAGGGCGAGCTCCTATAATTCACCCCTCCACTTT.

The chain has TRBV3-1 (or the pseudogene TRBV3-2) and TRBJ2-1, with D possibly TRBD2 on 5 matching bases. The CDR3 extends over 12 amino acids. The V gene lost 5 bases and the J gene lost 10 bases, with 12 bases spanning the gap. Germline CDR1 and CDR2: LGHDT and YNNKEL (reference sequence). The CDR3 DNA is TGTGCCAGCAGCGAGGGCGCACGCGAGCAGTTCTTC. Translating gives CASSEGAREQFF.

This clone was seen ten or more times. In nucleotides, the CDR3 is TGTGCCAGCAGCTTCGACAATAGGCATTCACCCCTCCACTTT. Protein: CASSFDNRHSPLHF. The chain carries TRBV5-5 and TRBJ1-6; D is unresolved. Trimming took off 2 bases at V and 8 bases at J, with 11 bases between the two ends. The CDR3 length is 14 residues. Germline V CDR1 and CDR2: SGHKS, YYEKEE (reference sequence).

Here the CDR3 DNA reads TGTGCCAGCAGCTTAGCGGGACAGGGGGCGAACTATGGCTACACCTTC. It translates to CASSLAGQGANYGYTF. V usage is TRBV7-2 and J usage is TRBJ1-2; 12 nucleotides align to TRBD1. CDR3 length equals 16 residues. V lost 0 bases, J lost 2 bases, and 1 base stayed unmatched. Germline V lookup: CDR1 SGHTA, CDR2 FQGNSA.

The rearrangement links TRBV29-1 to TRBJ2-1; D remains ambiguous. CDR1 is SQVTM, CDR2 ANQGSEA, per germline. V lost 2 bases to trimming and J lost 6 bases, with 11 bases between them. This CDR3 contains 13 residues. In DNA form, the CDR3 reads TGCAGCGTTGAAAAGCTTATTCGCAATGAGCAGTTCTTC. Protein: CSVEKLIRNEQFF.

As regards this clone: Its ends do not fully match the called genes, so a read error is possible. This chain connects TRBV7-3 to TRBJ1-1; D might be TRBD1 (5 bases). The CDR3 has 17 residues. Germline assignment: CDR1 SGHTA and CDR2 FQGTGA. The CDR3 here is CASSPTGGGLLDTEALF. The DNA of the CDR3 is TGTGCCAGCAGCCCCACGGGAGGCGGGCTTTTGGACACTGAAGCTCTCTTT. Complete variable domain (other parts from reference TRBV7-3 and TRBJ1-1): GAGVSQTPSNKVTEKGKYVELRCDPISGHTALYWYRQSLGQGPEFLIYFQGTGAADDSGLPNDRFFAVRPEGSVSTLKIQRTERGDSAVYLCASSPTGGGLLDTEALFGQGTRLTVV.

The rearrangement links TRBV7-2 to TRBJ2-7; 11 positions agree with TRBD2. The germline gives CDR1 SGHTA, CDR2 FQGNSA. V gave up 0 bases and J gave up 8 bases; unmatched junction bases: 12. The CDR3 totals 17 residues. CDR3 region: CASSLAVSSGRTGQQYF. CDR3 bases: TGTGCCAGCAGCTTAGCGGTGTCTAGCGGGAGGACAGGACAGCAGTACTTC.

The V and J genes are TRBV6-5 and TRBJ1-6, with 7 bases identical to TRBD1. Germline V CDR1 and CDR2: MNHEY, SVGAGI. There are 13 residues in the CDR3. V lost 6 bases to trimming and J lost 14 bases; unmatched junction nucleotides: 10. The CDR3 region has the DNA TGTGCCAGCAGCCAACAAACAGGGGTATCCCTCCACTTT. Translating gives CASSQQTGVSLHF.

The J gene is TRBJ1-6, the V gene TRBV27, with D perhaps matching TRBD1 (6 bases). The germline V gene has CDR1 MNHEY and CDR2 SMNVEV (reference sequence). The V end was cut by 2 bases, the J end by 5 bases, with 10 bases between. The CDR3 totals 15 residues. The CDR3 sequence: CASSLQGKDNSPLHF. CDR3 DNA: TGTGCCAGCAGTTTACAGGGGAAGGATAATTCACCCCTCCACTTT.

The CDR3 loop reads CASSPGTSGGIKNIQYF. The CDR3 DNA reads TGTGCCAGCAGCCCCGGGACTAGCGGGGGAATCAAAAACATTCAGTACTTC. This chain joins TRBV3-1 (or the pseudogene TRBV3-2) and TRBJ2-4; TRBD2 matches 14 bases. Germline V gene sequence: CDR1 LGHDT, CDR2 YNNKEL (reference sequence). The CDR3 is made up of 17 amino acids. The J segment lost 3 bases and the V segment lost 4 bases, leaving 5 bases of the junction unmatched.

The chain uses TRBV5-1 and TRBJ2-1; D perhaps matches TRBD2 (6 bases). The CDR3 has 14 residues. The ends were cut back, 1 base at V and 6 bases at J, with 11 bases in the middle. Germline-derived CDR1 and CDR2 are SGHRS and YFSETQ. The DNA of the CDR3 is TGCGCCAGCAGCTTGATCGGGACTTCCAATGAGCAGTTCTTC. Translating it yields CASSLIGTSNEQFF.

The gene calls are TRBV6-5 and TRBJ1-5, with D perhaps TRBD1 (6 bases). CDR3 size: 15 residues. Germline CDR1 MNHEY, CDR2 SVGAGI. Trimming left V 8 bases short and J 2 bases short, with 16 bases between. CDR3 sequence reads: CASFSGGSGNQPQHF. The CDR3 DNA reads as TGTGCCAGCTTCTCGGGGGGCTCGGGCAATCAGCCCCAGCATTTT.

V usage is TRBV19 and J usage is TRBJ1-2, with D tentatively TRBD1 (5 bases). Germline V gene data show CDR1 as LNHDA and CDR2 as SQIVND (reference sequence). The CDR3 covers 15 residues. V shed 5 bases and J shed 4 bases, with 17 bases lying between them. CDR3 loop: CASSGPRELSYGYTF. DNA for the CDR3: TGTGCCAGTAGTGGCCCCAGGGAACTCTCCTATGGCTACACCTTC.

The rearrangement joins TRBV12-3 or TRBV12-4 to TRBJ2-3; no clear D. The CDR3 length is 11 residues. V gave up 3 bases and J gave up 6 bases, with 4 bases separating them. The CDR3 bases are TGTGCCAGCAGTTTCGTGGATACGCAGTATTTT. Protein: CASSFVDTQYF.

This clone was recorded a few times. The V call is TRBV21-1, the J call TRBJ2-1; the table calls TRBD1, which could not be checked here. TRBV21-1 is labeled a pseudogene. The CDR3 covers 13 residues. CDR3 protein: CASSKVRGNEQFF. CDR3 DNA: TGTGCCAGCAGCAAAGTCAGGGGGAATGAGCAGTTCTTC.

This chain links TRBV19 with TRBJ1-2, with D uncertain. Trimming removed 7 bases from V and 7 bases from J, with 19 bases in between. This CDR3 comprises 14 residues. The germline gives CDR1 LNHDA, CDR2 SQIVND (reference sequence). The DNA of the CDR3 is TGTGCCAGTATTTCCCCCTGGGCAGGCAGTGGCTACACCTTC. Its translation: CASISPWAGSGYTF.

This sequence joins TRBV27 and TRBJ1-4, with D hard to call. Trimming stripped 0 bases from V and 8 bases from J, with 13 bases between. Looked up from germline, CDR1 is MNHEY and CDR2 is SMNVEV (reference sequence). This CDR3 is 15 amino acids long. CDR3 nucleotide sequence: TGTGCCAGCAGTTTATCTTGGAATCGAGGAGAAAAACTGTTTTTT. Protein sequence: CASSLSWNRGEKLFF.

This rearrangement joins TRBV2 to TRBJ1-3, with 7 bases fitting TRBD1. Trimming at V came to 8 bases and at J to 3 bases, leaving 10 bases not matched to a gene. Germline V lookup: CDR1 SNHLY, CDR2 FYNNEI. CDR3 length: 15 amino acids. The DNA of the CDR3 is TGTGCCAGCCTGGGACAGCAGGGAGGTGGAAACACCATATATTTT. It codes for CASLGQQGGGNTIYF.

The rearrangement links TRBV4-1 to TRBJ1-1; 8 nucleotides match TRBD1. CDR1 and CDR2 (germline): MGHRA, YSYEKL. The trim removed 3 bases at V and 7 bases at J, leaving 7 bases unmatched. The CDR3 has 14 amino acids. The DNA of the CDR3 is TGCGCCAGCAGCCATGAGGGACAGGTCCTTGAAGCTTTCTTT. Amino acids: CASSHEGQVLEAFF.

The chain couples TRBV6-5 to TRBJ2-7; 8 bases line up with TRBD2. The trim removed 5 bases at V and 7 bases at J, leaving 10 bases unmatched. This CDR3 has 14 amino acids. Germline V gene data show CDR1 as MNHEY and CDR2 as SVGAGI. The CDR3 region has the DNA TGTGCCAGCAGTACGGGGGGGTCTCTGGGTGAGCAGTACTTC. Translating it yields CASSTGGSLGEQYF.

The chain employs TRBV2 and TRBJ2-3, with 7 bases aligning to TRBD2. Germline CDR1 SNHLY, CDR2 FYNNEI. This CDR3 contains 15 residues. The V segment lost 6 bases and the J segment 0 bases; nucleotides outside the gene matches: 6. DNA of the CDR3: TGTGCCAGCAGCCCAGCGGGACGTAGCACAGATACGCAGTATTTT. Translation: CASSPAGRSTDTQYF.

The V and J genes are TRBV5-1 and TRBJ1-2, with 7 positions matching TRBD1. The V gene end was trimmed by 4 bases and the J gene end by 1 base; junction bases not matched to a gene: 13. CDR3 length equals 17 residues. CDR1 and CDR2 from the germline V gene are SGHRS and YFSETQ. The CDR3 is CASSPQGGGELNYGYTF. DNA of the CDR3: TGCGCCAGCAGCCCCCAGGGGGGCGGGGAACTTAACTATGGCTACACCTTC.

The chain employs TRBV7-3 and TRBJ1-1, with D possibly TRBD1 on 5 matching bases. The CDR3 has 14 amino acids. Per germline, CDR1 SGHTA and CDR2 FQGTGA. The V and J ends lost 4 bases and 6 bases respectively, with 15 bases between them. Here the CDR3 DNA reads TGTGCCAGCAGCTCCTACAGGTCTAAGGCTGAAGCTTTCTTT. Translation: CASSSYRSKAEAFF.

This chain uses TRBV9 with TRBJ1-3, with D perhaps TRBD1 (6 bases). The CDR3 loop spans 14 amino acids. Germline CDR1 reads SGDLS; CDR2 reads YYNGEE. The V end was cut by 1 base, the J end by 2 bases, with 7 bases between. This chain's CDR3 is CASSVWTAGNTIYF. The CDR3 nucleotides are TGTGCCAGCAGCGTATGGACAGCTGGAAACACCATATATTTT.

The chain joins TRBV6-5 to TRBJ1-2, with 7 bases fitting TRBD1. The length of the CDR3 is 14 residues. With 6 bases clipped from V and 4 bases from J, the junction kept 8 bases outside the gene matches. Germline CDR1 is MNHEY and CDR2 is SVGAGI. The CDR3 DNA sequence: TGTGCCAGCAGAAAGACCGGGACAGCCTATGGCTACACCTTC. Protein sequence: CASRKTGTAYGYTF.

The gene calls are TRBV29-1 and TRBJ1-1; maybe TRBD1 (5 bases). Germline lookup yields CDR1 SQVTM and CDR2 ANQGSEA. Between the trimmed V and J ends, which lost 8 bases and 1 base, there was a span of 20 bases. The CDR3 sequence is 15 residues long. The CDR3 nucleotides read TGCAGCTTCCTACAGGTCCCAGAACCGAACACTGAAGCTTTCTTT. It translates to CSFLQVPEPNTEAFF.